What follows are 16 T cell receptor beta chains derived from one specimen sequenced in a study of T cells in women clearing cervical HPV infection. Some clones are missing from TCRdb's copy, which holds only in-frame ones; the method was immunoSEQ multiplex PCR. The sample spans 30,000 or so clones; the ten largest clones claim roughly 4%. Sample: blood buffy coat. These receptors were taken from a woman aged 18-69 years with a cervical HPV16 infection that either progressed to CIN3+ or cleared (not recorded which).

The chain's CDR3 is CASSLDSGYNTDTQYF. The part of the CDR3 DNA that was read is TGCGCCAGCAGCTTGGATTCAGGATACAACACAGATACG. The chain uses TRBV5-1 and TRBJ2-3; D is ambiguous. Read data end 3 residues before the CDR3 end; the end is taken from the germline J gene. With 0 bases removed from V and 2 bases from J, the gap between germline ends came to 13 bases. This CDR3 spans 16 amino acids. Germline V gene lookup returns CDR1 SGHRS and CDR2 YFSETQ.

Details on this clone: Read coverage stops 3 residues before the CDR3 terminus; the germline J gene supplies the remainder. This chain uses TRBV7-9 with TRBJ2-5, with TRBD1 matching 11 bases. Unmatched junction bases numbered 3, after V lost 6 bases and J lost 3 bases. The germline V gene has CDR1 SEHNR and CDR2 FQNEAQ (reference sequence). CDR3 length: 14 amino acids. The DNA read from the CDR3 is TGTGCCAGCAGATTGGGACAGGGGGAAGAGACC. The encoded protein is CASRLGQGEET. The full CDR3 protein is CASRLGQGEETQYF.

A remark on this clone: Read coverage stops 3 residues before the CDR3 terminus; the germline J gene supplies the remainder. This sequence joins TRBV5-1 and TRBJ2-1; weak D call: TRBD1 (6 bases). Between the trimmed V and J ends, which lost 4 bases and 9 bases, there was a span of 26 bases. This CDR3 has 17 residues. CDR1 and CDR2 (germline): SGHRS, YFSETQ. CDR3 DNA (partial): TGCGCCAGCAGCCCCAAAGGGGGTTACAGGGCGTCAGCTGAG. As protein: CASSPKGGYRASAE. The full CDR3 protein reads CASSPKGGYRASAEQFF.

CDR3 residues: CSVWIRGTEAFF. CDR3 DNA, as far as it was read: TGCAGCGTTTGGATCAGGGGGACTGAA. The V call is TRBV29-1, the J call TRBJ1-1; 7 bases are a match to TRBD1. Read sequence stops 3 residues before the CDR3 end, and the germline J gene provides the missing end. Germline V gives CDR1 SQVTM, CDR2 ANQGSEA. The CDR3 totals 12 residues. Losses at the gene ends were 5 bases for V and 5 bases for J; bases not matched to a gene: 5.

Points on this clone: Coverage ceases 3 residues before the CDR3 finishes, and the germline J gene fills in the end. J is TRBJ2-1 and V is TRBV7-9; D gene uncertain. V was clipped by 5 bases and J by 0 bases, with 11 bases between them. The CDR3 is 15 residues long. Germline CDR1 SEHNR, CDR2 FQNEAQ (reference sequence). The CDR3 bases that were read are TGTGCCAGCAGCCCCGGCAGGCGCTCCTACAATGAG. Translated: CASSPGRRSYNE. The full-length CDR3 reads as CASSPGRRSYNEQFF.

With respect to this clone: The read ends 3 residues early relative to the CDR3; the germline J gene fills the gap. J is TRBJ1-3 and V is TRBV19; D remains ambiguous. Germline assignment: CDR1 LNHDA and CDR2 SQIVND (reference sequence). The ends were cut back, 3 bases at V and 0 bases at J, with 9 bases in the middle. The CDR3 runs 15 residues. CDR3 bases read: TGTGCCAGTAGTATCCACGCAGACTCTGGAAACACC. The encoded protein is CASSIHADSGNT. The whole CDR3 reads CASSIHADSGNTIYF.

Concerning this clone itself: The read comes to an end 3 residues before the CDR3 does, leaving the germline J gene to fill in the end. The chain is built from TRBV30 and TRBJ1-4; TRBD1 agrees at 10 bases. This CDR3 spans 15 amino acids. The germline V gene encodes CDR1 GTSNPN and CDR2 SVGIG (reference sequence). The junction had 3 bases not matched to a gene; V was cut back by 0 bases and J by 5 bases. The CDR3 bases that were read are TGTGCCTGGAGTGTAGAGGGACAGGGGAATGAAAAA. Its translation is CAWSVEGQGNEK. The whole CDR3 protein is CAWSVEGQGNEKLFF.

Regarding this clone: The read is 3 residues too short to cover the CDR3 end, so that end is filled in from the germline J gene. The chain recombines TRBV19 with TRBJ1-1; D perhaps matches TRBD1 (6 bases). Germline-derived CDR1 and CDR2 are LNHDA and SQIVND (reference sequence). This CDR3 is 14 amino acids long. V lost 6 bases, J lost 4 bases, and 15 bases lay in between. The CDR3 region is CASSPGVVSTEAFF. CDR3 bases read: TGTGCCAGTAGCCCAGGGGTAGTCAGCACTGAA.

Remarks on this clone: The read stops 3 residues short of the end of the CDR3; the missing end is completed from the germline J gene. The chain recombines TRBV6-2 or TRBV6-3 with TRBJ1-2, with 10 bases matching TRBD1. J lost 7 bases, V lost 1 base, and 6 bases had no gene match. Germline values: CDR1 MNHEY, CDR2 SVGEGT. The CDR3 has 15 amino acids. The sequenced part of the CDR3 DNA is TGTGCCAGCAGTTACTACGGGACAGGGGAGAGTGGC. It yields the protein CASSYYGTGESG. The whole CDR3 sequence reads CASSYYGTGESGYTF.

Note on this clone: Read coverage stops 3 residues before the CDR3 terminus; the germline J gene supplies the remainder. The rearrangement links TRBV6-1 to TRBJ1-4; D possibly corresponds to TRBD1 (6 bases). V was trimmed by 3 bases and J by 5 bases, leaving 10 bases between them. Germline CDR1 and CDR2: MNHNS and SASEGT. The CDR3 consists of 14 residues. Incomplete CDR3 DNA: TGTGCCAGCAGTGACGGGCAGGGGAATGAAAAA. Encoded protein: CASSDGQGNEK. In full, the CDR3 is CASSDGQGNEKLFF.

Points on this clone: The missing CDR3 end, 3 residues past where the read stops, is filled in from the germline J gene. This chain joins TRBV7-3 and TRBJ2-1; the match to TRBD2 covers 9 bases. Germline assignment: CDR1 SGHTA and CDR2 FQGTGA. This CDR3 is built from 15 residues. The J segment lost 6 bases and the V segment lost 2 bases, leaving 5 bases of the junction unmatched. The CDR3 is CASSLFGAGGNEQFF. CDR3 bases read: TGTGCCAGCAGCTTATTCGGAGCGGGAGGCAATGAG.

A word on this clone: The read halts 3 residues ahead of the CDR3 end, with the missing end drawn from the germline J gene. The V gene is TRBV5-6, the J gene TRBJ1-5, with TRBD1 matching 10 bases. This CDR3 spans 15 amino acids. V trimming: 4 bases; J trimming: 7 bases; junction bases outside the gene matches: 8. The germline CDR1 and CDR2 sequences are SGHDT and YYEEEE. The covered CDR3 bases are TGTGCCAGCAGCCCTGGGGGGACAGGGGAGCAGCCC. Translated, it gives CASSPGGTGEQP. The full CDR3 is CASSPGGTGEQPQHF.

CDR3 DNA (partial): TGTGCCTGGAGTATGGGACAGGGGGACATT. Protein: CAWSMGQGDI. The entire CDR3 sequence reads CAWSMGQGDIQYF. The chain uses TRBV30 and TRBJ2-4; 11 nucleotides match TRBD1. Sequencing ends 3 residues short of the CDR3 end; the germline J gene provides the rest. Trimming at V came to 2 bases and at J to 8 bases, leaving 2 bases not matched to a gene. The CDR3 runs to 13 residues. Germline loops: CDR1 GTSNPN, CDR2 SVGIG (reference sequence).

As concerns this clone: The read ends 3 residues before the CDR3 terminus; that terminus is restored from the germline J gene. The chain joins TRBV6-2 or TRBV6-3 to TRBJ2-2, with 7 nucleotides matching TRBD1. The CDR3 covers 15 residues. Germline assignment: CDR1 MNHEY and CDR2 SVGEGT. The DNA read from the CDR3 is TGTGCCAGCAGTTACGCCGCGACAGGGATGCCCCCG. Translated, it gives CASSYAATGMPP. The CDR3 in its entirety is CASSYAATGMPPLFF.

A remark on this clone: The sequenced fragment ends 3 residues before the CDR3 boundary, so the rest is inferred from the germline J gene. The rearrangement links TRBV2 to TRBJ2-5; possible D gene TRBD2, 5 bases. CDR3 length equals 13 residues. Germline-derived CDR1 and CDR2 are SNHLY and FYNNEI. Between the trimmed V and J ends, which lost 9 bases and 5 bases, there was a span of 16 bases. CDR3 amino acids: CASTSGVWETQYF. The CDR3 DNA, read in part, is TGTGCCAGTACCTCCGGGGTTTGGGAGACC.

As for this clone: The sequence runs out 3 residues before the end of the CDR3; the remainder is reconstructed from the germline J gene. The chain couples TRBV2 to TRBJ2-7; D is perhaps TRBD2 (5 bases). Germline CDR1 SNHLY, CDR2 FYNNEI. The CDR3 is 15 amino acids. V was shortened by 6 bases and J by 2 bases, with 17 bases between the two germline ends. CDR3 region: CASRMPDSVPYEQYF. The sequenced part of the CDR3 DNA is TGTGCCAGCAGGATGCCGGACTCTGTTCCCTACGAG.